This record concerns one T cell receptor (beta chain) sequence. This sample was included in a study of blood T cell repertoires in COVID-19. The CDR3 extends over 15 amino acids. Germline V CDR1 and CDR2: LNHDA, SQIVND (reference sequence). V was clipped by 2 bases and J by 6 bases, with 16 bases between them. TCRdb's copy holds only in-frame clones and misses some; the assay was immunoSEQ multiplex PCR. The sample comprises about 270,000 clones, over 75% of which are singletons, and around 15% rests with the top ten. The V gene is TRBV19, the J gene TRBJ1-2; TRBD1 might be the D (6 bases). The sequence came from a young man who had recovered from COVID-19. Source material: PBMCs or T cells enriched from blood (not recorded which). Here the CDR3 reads CASSITGSPPHGYTF. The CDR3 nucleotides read TGTGCCAGTAGTATAACAGGGAGCCCTCCTCATGGCTACACCTTC.